The 10 T cell receptor beta chains listed next were all sequenced from one sample in a study of cytomegalovirus exposure and HLA in healthy donors. It was with 60 Vbeta and 13 Jbeta primers that the PCR ran. The data were produced by immunoSEQ multiplex PCR, yet TCRdb's version contains in-frame clones alone and is incomplete. The sample lists 150,000 to 200,000 clones, approximately 80% occurring once. The sequencing input was PBMCs. The receptors derive from a man between 18 and 29 years old in good health and CMV-seronegative.

The chain has TRBV5-1 and TRBJ2-7; the match to TRBD2 covers 9 bases. The CDR3 is 15 amino acids. With 0 bases clipped from V and 5 bases from J, the junction kept 6 bases outside the gene matches. Germline-derived CDR1 and CDR2 are SGHRS and YFSETQ. The DNA of the CDR3 is TGCGCCAGCAGCTTGGGACTAGCGGTAAGCCACGAGCAGTACTTC. This translates into CASSLGLAVSHEQYF.

This clone was counted once. V usage is TRBV5-1 and J usage is TRBJ2-2, with D tentatively TRBD2 (6 bases). Germline CDR1 SGHRS, CDR2 YFSETQ. The V and J ends lost 4 bases and 5 bases respectively, with 15 bases between them. CDR3 length: 15 residues. CDR3 amino acids: CASSDRDFRTGELFF. The CDR3 nucleotides are TGCGCCAGCAGCGATCGGGACTTTCGGACCGGGGAGCTGTTTTTT.

The genes are TRBV5-1 and TRBJ2-1; weak D call: TRBD2 (6 bases). This CDR3 comprises 15 residues. The germline V gene encodes CDR1 SGHRS and CDR2 YFSETQ. V was clipped by 4 bases and J by 0 bases, with 11 bases between them. As DNA, the CDR3 is TGCGCCAGCAGCGGGGACTCGAGCTCCTACAATGAGCAGTTCTTC. As protein: CASSGDSSSYNEQFF.

Regarding this clone: Different DNA sequences within this sample yield the same CDR3. V is TRBV27 and J is TRBJ2-5; the match to TRBD1 covers 9 bases. Germline CDR1 is MNHEY and CDR2 is SMNVEV (reference sequence). J gave up 5 bases and V 5 bases, and 9 bases lay outside the gene matches. The length of the CDR3 is 15 residues. The CDR3 protein is CASSRRDRVGETQYF. In nucleotides, the CDR3 is TGTGCCAGCAGTAGACGGGACAGGGTGGGTGAGACCCAGTACTTC.

The chain has TRBV29-1 and TRBJ2-2; 7 bases align to TRBD2. This CDR3 is 12 amino acids long. Unmatched junction bases numbered 6, after V lost 6 bases and J lost 8 bases. Germline loops: CDR1 SQVTM, CDR2 ANQGSEA. The CDR3 spells CSVGSGAGELFF. The CDR3 DNA sequence: TGCAGCGTGGGGAGCGGGGCAGGGGAGCTGTTTTTT.

This clone showed up just a few times. The chain couples TRBV9 to TRBJ1-1; TRBD1 matches 9 bases. The trim removed 1 base at V and 8 bases at J, leaving 12 bases unmatched. This CDR3 has 16 residues. Germline V gene data show CDR1 as SGDLS and CDR2 as YYNGEE. The CDR3 here is CASSVPEGTGLQEAFF. The CDR3 DNA reads TGTGCCAGCAGCGTACCTGAAGGGACAGGGCTACAGGAAGCTTTCTTT.

Written as DNA, the CDR3 is TGCGCCAGCAGCCAAAGACTACCCCTTAAGACAGAGACCCAGTACTTC. Its translation: CASSQRLPLKTETQYF. The chain uses TRBV4-1 and TRBJ2-5; D might be TRBD2 (5 bases). The ends were cut back, 2 bases at V and 4 bases at J, with 17 bases in the middle. Germline V CDR1 and CDR2: MGHRA, YSYEKL. The CDR3 has 16 amino acids.

The rearrangement uses TRBV5-1 and TRBJ1-6; D is unclear. Trimming cost V 4 bases and J 14 bases, with 19 bases left between them. Germline V gene sequence: CDR1 SGHRS, CDR2 YFSETQ. This CDR3 has 14 amino acids. The DNA of the CDR3 is TGCGCCAGCAGCCCGGACTCAGAGGGCCACTCCCTCCACTTT. This translates into CASSPDSEGHSLHF. Together with reference TRBV5-1 and TRBJ1-6, the CDR3 gives the full variable domain: KAGVTQTPRYLIKTRGQQVTLSCSPISGHRSVSWYQQTPGQGLQFLFEYFSETQRNKGNFPGRFSGRQFSNSRSEMNVSTLELGDSALYLCASSPDSEGHSLHFGNGTRLTVT.

This clone appeared a single time. The rearrangement links TRBV5-1 to TRBJ2-7; 8 nucleotides agree with TRBD1. CDR3 size: 14 residues. The J segment lost 1 base and the V segment lost 3 bases, leaving 3 bases of the junction unmatched. Germline loops: CDR1 SGHRS, CDR2 YFSETQ. In DNA, the CDR3 is TGCGCCAGCAGCTCGACAGGGGAATCCTACGAGCAGTACTTC. Its translation is CASSSTGESYEQYF.

The chain recombines TRBV27 with TRBJ2-1; TRBD2 matches 12 bases. J lost 8 bases, V lost 7 bases, and 12 bases had no gene match. Germline loops: CDR1 MNHEY, CDR2 SMNVEV (reference sequence). The CDR3 is 16 residues long. The CDR3 coding sequence is TGTGCCAGCAAAAGTTTTCCCCTAGCGGGAGGGGATGAGCAGTTCTTC. Amino acid sequence: CASKSFPLAGGDEQFF.